This paragraph reports one T cell receptor beta chain. The antigen this receptor binds is unknown. The read ends 3 residues shy of where the CDR3 ends; the end is completed using the germline J gene. The V and J ends are trimmed by 4 bases and 8 bases, leaving 14 bases between them. CDR1 and CDR2 are read off the germline V gene as MNHEY and SVGEGT. Measured from the cysteine to the phenylalanine, the CDR3 is 14 residues long. The CDR3 was read in part: 33 bases, with the frame set at base 1. TCR beta CDR3 regions were amplified by multiplex PCR from an average of about 1,100 ng genomic DNA per sample using the immunoSEQ assay. To correct primer bias, the assay used a complete synthetic TCR repertoire to set an amplification baseline. The amplicons were sequenced on the Illumina platform. Per the original workflow: Error correction of the sequences involved clustering with frequency ratios plus a modified nearest-neighbor algorithm, after which the sequences were analyzed in the immunoSEQ Analyzer using IMGT gene definitions. At each rarefaction depth, TCR richness and evenness were averaged over 20 rarefaction repeats, and samples with fewer sequences than the depth were excluded. Wilcoxon rank sum tests with FDR correction were used to compare relative abundances of V, D and J genes between the groups. An intraclass correlation of around 96% for TCR richness and an average of roughly 83% across 66 gene segments were obtained from the blinded duplicates. As stored in TCRdb, this immuneACCESS dataset retains in-frame rearrangements with V and J assigned. A fraction of the clones does not appear; measured against another copy, unresolved V genes explain less than half of the discrepancy, and the remainder lacks a known reason. Clone size and the V and J calls come from that table; the DNA yielded D and trimming. The table held for this sample gives around 25,000 clones. The ten largest account for approximately 12% of the sample.

This sample stems from a study of T cells in women clearing cervical HPV infection (dated by TCRdb to the late 2010s). Regarding the study in general: Cases were approximately 25 women with histologically confirmed HPV16-related CIN3 or worse, including a couple of invasive cancers. Since only a few of the women had HLA typing available, the possibility that HLA type was acting as a confounder could not be ruled out. Blood from cases was collected at the visit at which the lesion was first identified, whereas blood from controls was collected once infection was no longer detected. Cases had a median age of roughly 35 years compared with approximately 41 for controls, and baseline characteristics showed no significant differences between the groups. The approximately 23 controls were women who cleared a single incident HPV16 infection within 12 months without developing precancer or cancer. Cases were matched to controls by age within five years and by the year the sample was collected. For cases, the median interval between lesion detection and blood sampling was more than 130 days, with an interquartile range of roughly 85 to 210 days. Quality controls consisted of five blinded duplicates per group, for a total of around 60 samples made up of 50 participants and roughly 10 replicates. In the parent cohort, 9,000 to 11,000 women aged 18 or older were enrolled in Guanacaste, Costa Rica, during about 1993 to 1995 and were followed for seven years. An exploratory proof-of-principle case-control study, nested within the Guanacaste HPV Natural History Study in Costa Rica, was conducted to compare TCR repertoires across cervical HPV16 outcomes. Broad study findings and their caveats: Cases had lower TRBV6-7 relative abundance than controls (approximately 0.11% versus 0.16%; Bonferroni P = 0.0008). Because T-cell numbers per sample were unknown, differences in richness could reflect varying T-cell content rather than repertoire biology. Cases were distinguished from controls with an estimated AUC of approximately 0.8 by random forest classifiers combining richness and V gene abundances. CIN3+ cases had significantly higher TCR repertoire richness than controls across sequencing depths, but evenness did not differ between the groups. Whether associations preceded infection or resulted from infection could not be shown with the cross-sectional design, and effector/memory subsets and HPV-specific T cells were not isolated.

Every participant had a single incident cervical HPV16 infection, and prevalent HPV16 infections were excluded. Cervical HPV DNA was detected by MY09/MY11 PCR, and genotyping was performed by dot-blot hybridization. Around 15 mL of heparinized blood were centrifuged, and the buffy coat was split into aliquots, frozen at -30 degrees C, and then kept at -80 degrees C. Genomic DNA was extracted from buffy coat specimens using QIAGEN kits. Sequencing used blood buffy coat. The TCR sequence derives from a woman between 18 and 70 years old with a cervical HPV16 infection that either progressed to CIN3+ or cleared (not recorded which). The V and J genes are TRBV6-2 or TRBV6-3 and TRBJ1-4, with the D gene uncertain. The CDR3 DNA, read in part, is TGTGCCAGCAGTTCCAAACTAGGTCGAGAAAAA. Translation gives CASSSKLGREK. The CDR3 in full is CASSSKLGREKLFF.